The T cell receptor (beta chain) described here comes from a study of Tregs in tolerant kidney transplant recipients. The CDR3 is 15 residues long. Germline values: CDR1 LNHDA, CDR2 SQIVND (reference sequence). Losses at the gene ends were 7 bases for V and 5 bases for J; bases not matched to a gene: 8. Produced via immunoSEQ multiplex PCR; TCRdb's table is partial and in-frame only. Of about 72,000 clones listed, roughly 90% are singletons. The chain combines TRBV19 with TRBJ2-5, with 12 bases fitting TRBD2. The sequencing used CD8+ T cells from blood, collected before the transplant. The sequence was collected from a human donor who received a combined kidney and bone marrow transplant. The CDR3 loop is CASTGLAGGRETQYF. The DNA of the CDR3 is TGTGCCAGTACGGGCCTAGCGGGGGGGCGTGAGACCCAGTACTTC.